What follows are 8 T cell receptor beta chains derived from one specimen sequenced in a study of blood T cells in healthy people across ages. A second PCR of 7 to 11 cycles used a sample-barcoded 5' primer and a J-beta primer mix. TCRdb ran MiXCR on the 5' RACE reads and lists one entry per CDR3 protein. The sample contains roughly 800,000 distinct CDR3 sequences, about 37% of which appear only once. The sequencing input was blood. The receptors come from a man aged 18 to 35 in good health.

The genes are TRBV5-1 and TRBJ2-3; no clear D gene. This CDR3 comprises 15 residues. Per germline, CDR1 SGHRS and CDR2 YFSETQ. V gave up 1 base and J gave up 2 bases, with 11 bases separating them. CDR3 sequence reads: CASSLLASTTDTQYF. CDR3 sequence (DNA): TGCGCCAGCAGCTTGCTTGCGAGCACCACAGATACGCAGTATTTT.

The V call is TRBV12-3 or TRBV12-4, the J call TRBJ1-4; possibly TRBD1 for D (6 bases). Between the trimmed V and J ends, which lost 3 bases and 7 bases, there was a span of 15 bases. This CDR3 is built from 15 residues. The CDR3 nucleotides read TGTGCCAGCAGTTTCAACAGGGCTGTTGGTGAAAAACTGTTTTTT. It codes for CASSFNRAVGEKLFF.

This chain's CDR3 is CASSSSWTSGGAETQYF. Here the CDR3 DNA reads TGTGCCAGCAGCTCTTCATGGACTAGCGGGGGTGCGGAGACCCAGTACTTC. The V and J genes are TRBV11-1 and TRBJ2-5; 13 nucleotides align to TRBD2. The CDR3 has 17 amino acids. Germline CDR1 and CDR2: SGHAT and FQDESV (reference sequence). J gave up 5 bases and V 4 bases, and 10 bases lay outside the gene matches. The full variable domain, in which reference TRBV11-1 and TRBJ2-5 provide the parts outside the CDR3, is EAEVAQSPRYKITEKSQAVAFWCDPISGHATLYWYRQILGQGPELLVQFQDESVVDDSQLPKDRFSAERLKGVDSTLKIQPAELGDSAMYLCASSSSWTSGGAETQYFGPGTRLLVL.

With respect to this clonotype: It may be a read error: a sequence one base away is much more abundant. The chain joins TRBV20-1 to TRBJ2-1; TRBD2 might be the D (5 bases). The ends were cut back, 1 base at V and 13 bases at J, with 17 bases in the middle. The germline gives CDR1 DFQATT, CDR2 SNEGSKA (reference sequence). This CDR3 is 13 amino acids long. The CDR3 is CSARGEGGETQFF. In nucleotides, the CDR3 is TGCAGTGCTAGAGGTGAGGGTGGAGAGACCCAGTTCTTC.

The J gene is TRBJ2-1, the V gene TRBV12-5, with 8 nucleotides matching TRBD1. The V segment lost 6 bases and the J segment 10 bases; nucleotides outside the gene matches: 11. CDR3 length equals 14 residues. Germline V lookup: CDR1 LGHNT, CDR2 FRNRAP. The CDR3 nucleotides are TGTGCTAGTGGCCCTCGGACAGGGACGAGGGAGCAGTTCTTC. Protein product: CASGPRTGTREQFF.

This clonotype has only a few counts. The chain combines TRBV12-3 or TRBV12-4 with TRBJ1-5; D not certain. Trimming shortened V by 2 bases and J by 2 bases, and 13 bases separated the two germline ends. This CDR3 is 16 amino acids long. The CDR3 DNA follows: TGTGCCAGCAGTTTAAGAGGGTTGGGAGGCAATCAGCCCCAGCATTTT. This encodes CASSLRGLGGNQPQHF.

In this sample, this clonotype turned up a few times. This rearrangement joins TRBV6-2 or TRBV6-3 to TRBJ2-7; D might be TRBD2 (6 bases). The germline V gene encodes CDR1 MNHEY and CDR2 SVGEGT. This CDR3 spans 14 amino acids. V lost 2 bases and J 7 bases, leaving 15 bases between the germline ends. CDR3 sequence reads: CASSYGTGYNEQYF. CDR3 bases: TGTGCCAGCAGTTACGGGACTGGCTACAATGAGCAGTACTTC.

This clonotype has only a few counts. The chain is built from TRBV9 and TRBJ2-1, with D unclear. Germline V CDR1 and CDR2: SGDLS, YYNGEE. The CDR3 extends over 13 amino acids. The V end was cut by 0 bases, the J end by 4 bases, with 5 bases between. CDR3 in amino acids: CASSVEGYNEQFF. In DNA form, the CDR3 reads TGTGCCAGCAGCGTAGAGGGTTACAATGAGCAGTTCTTC.